This T cell receptor beta chain came from a study of blood T cell repertoires in COVID-19. In the study overall: Samples representing acute and convalescent COVID-19 were sourced from the United States, Italy and Spain. Sources were T cells, B-cell-depleted T cells, or PBMCs; the material itself was cDNA or gDNA.

V dropped 5 bases and J dropped 4; count of bases not matched to a gene: 12. Germline V lookup: CDR1 MDHEN, CDR2 SYDVKM. CDR3 size: 16 residues. Under the authors' procedure: Amplifying reference gene primers gave estimates of nucleated cell counts. TCRdb's copy holds only in-frame clones and misses some; the assay was immunoSEQ multiplex PCR. V and J calls and clone size follow that table, whereas D and trimming were derived from the DNA. The sample yields about 310,000 clones, 89% seen once. Donors in Cohort 3 who had recovered were those with two negative PCRs, healthcare professional clearance, or resolution of their symptoms.

The V call is TRBV28, the J call TRBJ1-2, with TRBD1 matching over 8 bases. The sample consisted of PBMCs or T cells enriched from blood (not recorded which). The clonotype was recovered from a woman aged 25 to 39 who had recovered from COVID-19. The CDR3 spells CASSKKPGQVLYGYTF. The CDR3 coding sequence is TGTGCCAGCAGTAAAAAGCCGGGACAGGTCCTCTATGGCTACACCTTC.